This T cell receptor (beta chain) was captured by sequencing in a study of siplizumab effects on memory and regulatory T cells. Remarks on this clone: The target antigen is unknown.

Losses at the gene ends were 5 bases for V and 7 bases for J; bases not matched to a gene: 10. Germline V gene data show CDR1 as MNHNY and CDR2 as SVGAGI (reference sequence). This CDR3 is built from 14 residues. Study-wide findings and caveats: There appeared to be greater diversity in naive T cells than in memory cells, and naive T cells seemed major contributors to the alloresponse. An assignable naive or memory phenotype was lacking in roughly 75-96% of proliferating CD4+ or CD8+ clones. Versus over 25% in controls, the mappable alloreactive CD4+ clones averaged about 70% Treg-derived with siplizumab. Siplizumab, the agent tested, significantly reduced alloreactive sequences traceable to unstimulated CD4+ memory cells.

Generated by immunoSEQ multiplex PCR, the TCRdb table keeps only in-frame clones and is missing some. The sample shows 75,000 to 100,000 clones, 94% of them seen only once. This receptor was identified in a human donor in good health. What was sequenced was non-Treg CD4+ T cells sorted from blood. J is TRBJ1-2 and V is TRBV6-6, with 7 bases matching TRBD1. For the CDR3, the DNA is TGTGCCAGCAGTAGCGACAGGGTACTCCTTGGCTACACCTTC. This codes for CASSSDRVLLGYTF.